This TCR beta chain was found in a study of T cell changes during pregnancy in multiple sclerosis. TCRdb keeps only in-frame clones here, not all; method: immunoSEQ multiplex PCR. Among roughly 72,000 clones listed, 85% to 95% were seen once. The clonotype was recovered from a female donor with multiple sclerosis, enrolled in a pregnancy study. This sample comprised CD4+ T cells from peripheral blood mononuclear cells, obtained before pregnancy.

CDR3 bases: TGTGCCAGCAGCTTCCCAGGGGGCGAAGAGACCCAGTACTTC. This encodes CASSFPGGEETQYF. This chain connects TRBV5-6 to TRBJ2-5; 8 bases are shared with TRBD1. Germline V gene lookup returns CDR1 SGHDT and CDR2 YYEEEE. The CDR3 contains 14 residues. V shed 2 bases and J 3 bases; nucleotides not matched to a gene: 3.